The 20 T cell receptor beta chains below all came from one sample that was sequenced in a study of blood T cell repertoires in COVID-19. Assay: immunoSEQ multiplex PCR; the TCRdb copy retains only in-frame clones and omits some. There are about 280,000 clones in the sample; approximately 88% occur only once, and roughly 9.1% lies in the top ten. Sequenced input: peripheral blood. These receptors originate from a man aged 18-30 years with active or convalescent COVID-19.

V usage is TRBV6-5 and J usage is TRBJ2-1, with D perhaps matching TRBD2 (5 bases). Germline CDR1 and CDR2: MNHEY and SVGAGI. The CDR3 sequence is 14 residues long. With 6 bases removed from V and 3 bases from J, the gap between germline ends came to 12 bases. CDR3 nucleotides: TGTGCCAGCAGCTATCGGGGTAACTACAATGAGCAGTTCTTC. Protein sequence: CASSYRGNYNEQFF.

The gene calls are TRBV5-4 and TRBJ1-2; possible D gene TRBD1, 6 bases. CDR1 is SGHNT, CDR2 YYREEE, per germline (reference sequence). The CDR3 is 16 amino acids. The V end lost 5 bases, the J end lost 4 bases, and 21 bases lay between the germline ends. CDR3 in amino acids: CASSPGEETGLYGYTF. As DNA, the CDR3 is TGTGCCAGCAGTCCCGGCGAAGAAACAGGGCTCTATGGCTACACCTTC.

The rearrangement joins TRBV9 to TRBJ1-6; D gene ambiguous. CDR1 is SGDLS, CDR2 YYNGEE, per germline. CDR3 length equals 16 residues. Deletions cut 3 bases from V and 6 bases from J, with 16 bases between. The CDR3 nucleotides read TGTGCCAGCAGCGCCCAGACCGCGGCGGCTAATTCACCCCTCCACTTT. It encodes CASSAQTAAANSPLHF.

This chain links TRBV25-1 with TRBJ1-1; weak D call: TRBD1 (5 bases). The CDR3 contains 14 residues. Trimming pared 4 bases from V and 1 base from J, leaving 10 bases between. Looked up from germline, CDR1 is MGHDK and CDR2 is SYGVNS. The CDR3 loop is CASSANDRNTEAFF. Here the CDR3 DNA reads TGTGCCAGCAGTGCTAACGACAGGAACACTGAAGCTTTCTTT.

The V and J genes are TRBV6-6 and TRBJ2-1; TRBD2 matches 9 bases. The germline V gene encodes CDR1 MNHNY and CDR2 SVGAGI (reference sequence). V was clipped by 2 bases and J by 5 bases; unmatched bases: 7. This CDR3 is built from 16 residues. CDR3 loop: CASSYSLAGGNNEQFF. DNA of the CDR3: TGTGCCAGCAGTTACAGCCTGGCGGGGGGGAACAATGAGCAGTTCTTC.

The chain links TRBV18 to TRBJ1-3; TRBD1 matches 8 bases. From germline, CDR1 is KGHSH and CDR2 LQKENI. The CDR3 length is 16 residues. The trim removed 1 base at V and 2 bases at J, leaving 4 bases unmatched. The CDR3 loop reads CASSPQKTGAGNTIYF. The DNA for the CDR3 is TGTGCCAGCTCACCACAGAAGACAGGGGCTGGAAACACCATATATTTT.

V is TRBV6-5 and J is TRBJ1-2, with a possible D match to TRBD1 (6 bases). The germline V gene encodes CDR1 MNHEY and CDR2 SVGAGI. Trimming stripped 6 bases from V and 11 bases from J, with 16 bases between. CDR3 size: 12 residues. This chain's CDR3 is CASRGGGLWYTF. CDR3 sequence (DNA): TGTGCCAGCAGGGGAGGGGGGCTTTGGTACACCTTC.

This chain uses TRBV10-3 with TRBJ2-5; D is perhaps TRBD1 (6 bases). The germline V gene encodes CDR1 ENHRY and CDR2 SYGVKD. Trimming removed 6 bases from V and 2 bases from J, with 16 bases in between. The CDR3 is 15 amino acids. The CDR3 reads CAISQPPGQQETQYF. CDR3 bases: TGTGCCATCAGCCAACCCCCCGGACAGCAAGAGACCCAGTACTTC.

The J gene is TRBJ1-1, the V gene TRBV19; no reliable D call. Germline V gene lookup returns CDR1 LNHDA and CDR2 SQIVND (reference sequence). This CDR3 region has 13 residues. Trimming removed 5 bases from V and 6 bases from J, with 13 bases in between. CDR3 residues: CASSVKAGAEAFF. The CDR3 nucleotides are TGTGCCAGTAGTGTGAAGGCGGGCGCTGAAGCTTTCTTT.

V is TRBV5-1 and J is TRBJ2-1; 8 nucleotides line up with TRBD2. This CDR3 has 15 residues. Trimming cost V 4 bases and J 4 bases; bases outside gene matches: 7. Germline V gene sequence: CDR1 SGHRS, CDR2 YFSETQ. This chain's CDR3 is CASSTAGTRYNEQFF. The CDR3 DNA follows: TGCGCCAGCAGCACAGCCGGGACTAGATACAATGAGCAGTTCTTC. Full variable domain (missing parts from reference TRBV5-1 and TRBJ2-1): KAGVTQTPRYLIKTRGQQVTLSCSPISGHRSVSWYQQTPGQGLQFLFEYFSETQRNKGNFPGRFSGRQFSNSRSEMNVSTLELGDSALYLCASSTAGTRYNEQFFGPGTRLTVL.

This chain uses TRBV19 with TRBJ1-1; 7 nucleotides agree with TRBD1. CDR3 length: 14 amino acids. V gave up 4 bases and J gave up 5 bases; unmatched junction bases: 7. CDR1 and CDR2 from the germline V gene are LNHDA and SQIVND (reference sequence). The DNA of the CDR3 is TGTGCCAGTAGTAGTGACAGGGATGGGACTGAAGCTTTCTTT. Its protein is CASSSDRDGTEAFF.

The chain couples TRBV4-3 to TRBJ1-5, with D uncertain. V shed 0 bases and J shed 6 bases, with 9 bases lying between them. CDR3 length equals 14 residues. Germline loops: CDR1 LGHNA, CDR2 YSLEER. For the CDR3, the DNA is TGCGCCAGCAGCCAAGATGTCGGGATTCAGCCCCAGCATTTT. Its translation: CASSQDVGIQPQHF.

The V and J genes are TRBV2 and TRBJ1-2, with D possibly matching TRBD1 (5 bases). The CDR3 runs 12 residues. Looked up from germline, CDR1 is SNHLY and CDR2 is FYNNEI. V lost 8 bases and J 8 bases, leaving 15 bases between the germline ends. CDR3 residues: CASVPGGFGYTF. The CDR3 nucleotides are TGTGCCAGCGTCCCCGGGGGGTTCGGCTACACCTTC.

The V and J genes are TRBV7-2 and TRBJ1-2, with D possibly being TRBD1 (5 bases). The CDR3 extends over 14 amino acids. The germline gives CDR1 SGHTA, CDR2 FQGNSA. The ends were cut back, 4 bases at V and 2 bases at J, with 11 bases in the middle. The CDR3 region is CASSSGDGNYGYTF. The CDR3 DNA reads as TGTGCCAGCAGCTCGGGGGACGGGAACTATGGCTACACCTTC.

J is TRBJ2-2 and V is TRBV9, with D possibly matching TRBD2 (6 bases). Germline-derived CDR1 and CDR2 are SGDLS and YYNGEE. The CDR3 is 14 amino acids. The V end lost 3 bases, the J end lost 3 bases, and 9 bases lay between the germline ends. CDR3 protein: CASSGGGDTGELFF. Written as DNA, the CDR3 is TGTGCCAGCAGCGGTGGAGGGGACACCGGGGAGCTGTTTTTT.

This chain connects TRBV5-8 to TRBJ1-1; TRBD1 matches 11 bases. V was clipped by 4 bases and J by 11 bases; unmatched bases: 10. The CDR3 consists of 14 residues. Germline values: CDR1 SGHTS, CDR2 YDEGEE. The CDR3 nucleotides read TGTGCCAGCAGCGCTGGACAGGGGGCGTTTGACGCTTTCTTT. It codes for CASSAGQGAFDAFF.

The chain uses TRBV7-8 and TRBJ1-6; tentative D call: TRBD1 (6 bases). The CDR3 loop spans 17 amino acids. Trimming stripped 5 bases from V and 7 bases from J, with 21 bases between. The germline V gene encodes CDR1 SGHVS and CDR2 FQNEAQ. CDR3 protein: CASSGKTGQLRNSPLHF. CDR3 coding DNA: TGTGCCAGCAGCGGTAAGACAGGCCAGCTTAGGAATTCACCCCTCCACTTT.

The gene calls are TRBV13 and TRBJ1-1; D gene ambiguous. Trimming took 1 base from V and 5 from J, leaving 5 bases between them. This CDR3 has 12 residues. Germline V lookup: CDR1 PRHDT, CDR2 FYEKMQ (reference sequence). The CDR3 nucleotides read TGTGCCAGCAGCTTAGTTCGGACTGAAGCTTTCTTT. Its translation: CASSLVRTEAFF. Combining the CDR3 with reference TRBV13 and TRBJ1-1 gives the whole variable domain AAGVIQSPRHLIKEKRETATLKCYPIPRHDTVYWYQQGPGQDPQFLISFYEKMQSDKGSIPDRFSAQQFSDYHSELNMSSLELGDSALYFCASSLVRTEAFFGQGTRLTVV.

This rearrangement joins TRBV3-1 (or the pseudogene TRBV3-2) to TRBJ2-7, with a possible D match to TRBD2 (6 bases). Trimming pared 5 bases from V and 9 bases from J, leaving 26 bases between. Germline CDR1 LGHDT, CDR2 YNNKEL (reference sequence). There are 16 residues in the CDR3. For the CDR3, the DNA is TGTGCCAGCAGCGCCCGGGGGTCGGGTTTAGCAGCTACGCAGTACTTC. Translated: CASSARGSGLAATQYF.

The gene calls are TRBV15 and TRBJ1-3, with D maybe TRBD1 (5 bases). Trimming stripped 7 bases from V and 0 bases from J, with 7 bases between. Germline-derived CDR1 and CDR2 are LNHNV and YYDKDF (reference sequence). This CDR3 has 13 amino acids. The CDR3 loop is CATTGGSGNTIYF. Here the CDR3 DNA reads TGTGCCACCACGGGGGGCTCTGGAAACACCATATATTTT.